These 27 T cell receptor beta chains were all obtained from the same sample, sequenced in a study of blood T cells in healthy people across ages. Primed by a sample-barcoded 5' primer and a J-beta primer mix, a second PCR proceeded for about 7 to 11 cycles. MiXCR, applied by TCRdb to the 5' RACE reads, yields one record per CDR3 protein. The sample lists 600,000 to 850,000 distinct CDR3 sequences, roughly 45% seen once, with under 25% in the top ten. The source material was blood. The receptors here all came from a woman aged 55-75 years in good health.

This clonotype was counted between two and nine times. CDR3 sequence reads: CASSAWDWTEAFF. The CDR3 bases are TGTGCCAGCAGTGCCTGGGACTGGACTGAAGCTTTCTTT. This chain joins TRBV28 and TRBJ1-1; D perhaps matches TRBD1 (5 bases). Germline V gene lookup returns CDR1 MDHEN and CDR2 SYDVKM. The CDR3 is 13 residues long. Trimming removed 5 bases at V and 5 bases at J, with 12 bases between.

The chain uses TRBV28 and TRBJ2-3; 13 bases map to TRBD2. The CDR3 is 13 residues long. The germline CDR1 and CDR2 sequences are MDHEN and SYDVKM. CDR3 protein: CAVRLAGGDTQYF. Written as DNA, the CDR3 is TGTGCGGTCCGACTAGCGGGAGGAGATACGCAGTATTTT.

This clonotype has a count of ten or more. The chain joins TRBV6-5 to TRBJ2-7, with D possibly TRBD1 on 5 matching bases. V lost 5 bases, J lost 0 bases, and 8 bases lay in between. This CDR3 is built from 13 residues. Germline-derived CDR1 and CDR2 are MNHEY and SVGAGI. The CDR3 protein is CASSDTGSYEQYF. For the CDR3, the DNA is TGTGCCAGCAGTGATACAGGCTCCTACGAGCAGTACTTC.

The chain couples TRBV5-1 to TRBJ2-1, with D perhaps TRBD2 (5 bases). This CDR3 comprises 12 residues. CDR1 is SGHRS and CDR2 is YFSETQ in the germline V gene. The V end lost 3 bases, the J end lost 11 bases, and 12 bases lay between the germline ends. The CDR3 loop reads CASSSELGKQFF. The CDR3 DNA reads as TGCGCCAGCAGCTCAGAACTAGGGAAGCAGTTCTTC. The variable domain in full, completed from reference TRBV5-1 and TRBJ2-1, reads KAGVTQTPRYLIKTRGQQVTLSCSPISGHRSVSWYQQTPGQGLQFLFEYFSETQRNKGNFPGRFSGRQFSNSRSEMNVSTLELGDSALYLCASSSELGKQFFGPGTRLTVL.

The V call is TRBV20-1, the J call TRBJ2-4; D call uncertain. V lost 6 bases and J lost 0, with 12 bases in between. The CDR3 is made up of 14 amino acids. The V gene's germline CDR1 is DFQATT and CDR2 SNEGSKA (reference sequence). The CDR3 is CSAHGRLAKNIQYF. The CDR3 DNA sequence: TGCAGTGCCCATGGACGCTTAGCCAAAAACATTCAGTACTTC.

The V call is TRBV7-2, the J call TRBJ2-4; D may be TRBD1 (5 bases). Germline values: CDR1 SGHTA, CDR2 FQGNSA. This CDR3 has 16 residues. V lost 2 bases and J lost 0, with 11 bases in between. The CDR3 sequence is CASSLQGHLAKNIQYF. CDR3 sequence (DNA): TGTGCCAGCAGCTTACAGGGCCATCTAGCCAAAAACATTCAGTACTTC.

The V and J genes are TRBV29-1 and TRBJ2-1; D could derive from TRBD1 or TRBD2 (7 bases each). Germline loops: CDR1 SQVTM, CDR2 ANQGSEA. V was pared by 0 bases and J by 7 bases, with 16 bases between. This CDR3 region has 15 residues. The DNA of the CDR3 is TGCAGCGTTGAAGATAATAGGCAGGGGGGGAATGAGCAGTTCTTC. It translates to CSVEDNRQGGNEQFF.

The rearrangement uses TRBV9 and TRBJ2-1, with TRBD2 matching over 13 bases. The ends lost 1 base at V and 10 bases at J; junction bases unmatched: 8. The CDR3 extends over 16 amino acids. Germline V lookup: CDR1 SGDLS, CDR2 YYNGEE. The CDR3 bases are TGTGCCAGCAGCGTACTAACTAGCGGGAGGGCTAAGGAGCAGTTCTTC. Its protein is CASSVLTSGRAKEQFF.

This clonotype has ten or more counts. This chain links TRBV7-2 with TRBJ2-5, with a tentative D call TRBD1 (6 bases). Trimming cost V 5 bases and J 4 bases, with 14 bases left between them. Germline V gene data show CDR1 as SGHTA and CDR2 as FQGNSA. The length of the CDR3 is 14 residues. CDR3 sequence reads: CASSPRLGGETQYF. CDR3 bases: TGTGCCAGCAGCCCCCGGTTAGGGGGAGAGACCCAGTACTTC.

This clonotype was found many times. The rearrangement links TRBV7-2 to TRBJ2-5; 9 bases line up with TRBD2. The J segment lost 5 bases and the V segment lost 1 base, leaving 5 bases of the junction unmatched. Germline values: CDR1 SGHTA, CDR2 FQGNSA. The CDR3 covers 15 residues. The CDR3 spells CASSLGSGSGETQYF. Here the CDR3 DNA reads TGTGCCAGCAGCTTAGGTAGCGGGAGCGGGGAGACCCAGTACTTC.

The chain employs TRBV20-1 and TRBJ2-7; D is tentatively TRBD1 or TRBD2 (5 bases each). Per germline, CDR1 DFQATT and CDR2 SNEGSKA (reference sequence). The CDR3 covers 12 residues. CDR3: CSSGTPYNEQYF. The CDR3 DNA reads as TGCAGCTCCGGGACGCCTTACAACGAGCAGTACTTC.

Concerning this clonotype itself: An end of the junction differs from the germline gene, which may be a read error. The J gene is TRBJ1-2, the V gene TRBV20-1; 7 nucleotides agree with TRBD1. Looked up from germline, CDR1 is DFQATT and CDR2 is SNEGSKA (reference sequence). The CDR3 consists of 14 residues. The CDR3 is CSARGQGDNYSYTF. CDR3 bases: TGCAGTGCTAGAGGGCAGGGGGATAACTATAGCTACACCTTC.

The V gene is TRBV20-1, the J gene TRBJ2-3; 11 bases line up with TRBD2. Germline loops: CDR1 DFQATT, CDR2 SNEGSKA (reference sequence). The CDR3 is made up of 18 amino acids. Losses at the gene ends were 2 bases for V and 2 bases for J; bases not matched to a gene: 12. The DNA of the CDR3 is TGCAGTGCTAGACAGAATAGCGGGGGGGGCACTATCACAGATACGCAGTATTTT. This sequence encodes CSARQNSGGGTITDTQYF.

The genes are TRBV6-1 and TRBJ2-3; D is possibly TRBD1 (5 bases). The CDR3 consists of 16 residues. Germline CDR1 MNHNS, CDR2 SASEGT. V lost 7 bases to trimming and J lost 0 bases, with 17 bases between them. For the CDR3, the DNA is TGTGCCAGCACGTTGGGGCGAAACCCTAGCACAGATACGCAGTATTTT. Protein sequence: CASTLGRNPSTDTQYF.

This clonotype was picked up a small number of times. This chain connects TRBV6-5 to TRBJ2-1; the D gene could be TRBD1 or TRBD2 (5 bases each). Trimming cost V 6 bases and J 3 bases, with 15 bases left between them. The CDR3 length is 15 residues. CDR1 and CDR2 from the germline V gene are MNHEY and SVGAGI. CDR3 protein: CASRSGPFNYNEQFF. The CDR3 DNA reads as TGTGCCAGCAGGTCGGGACCATTCAACTACAATGAGCAGTTCTTC.

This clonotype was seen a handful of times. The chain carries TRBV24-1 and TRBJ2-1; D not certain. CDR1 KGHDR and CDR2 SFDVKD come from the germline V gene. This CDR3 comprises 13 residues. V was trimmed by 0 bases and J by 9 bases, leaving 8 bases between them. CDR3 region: CATSDLHVGEQFF. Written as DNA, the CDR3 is TGTGCCACCAGTGATTTGCATGTCGGTGAGCAGTTCTTC.

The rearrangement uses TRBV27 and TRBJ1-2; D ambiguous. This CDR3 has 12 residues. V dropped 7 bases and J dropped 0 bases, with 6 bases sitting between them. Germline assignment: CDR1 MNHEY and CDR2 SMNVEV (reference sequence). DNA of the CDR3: TGTGCCAGCAAGCGGGCTAACTATGGCTACACCTTC. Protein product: CASKRANYGYTF.

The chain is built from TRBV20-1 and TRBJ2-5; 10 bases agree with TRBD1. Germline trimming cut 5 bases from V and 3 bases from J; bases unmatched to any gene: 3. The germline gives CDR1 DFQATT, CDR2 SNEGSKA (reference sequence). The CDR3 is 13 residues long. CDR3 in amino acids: CSAEGTGEETQYF. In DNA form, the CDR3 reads TGCAGTGCTGAAGGGACAGGGGAAGAGACCCAGTACTTC.

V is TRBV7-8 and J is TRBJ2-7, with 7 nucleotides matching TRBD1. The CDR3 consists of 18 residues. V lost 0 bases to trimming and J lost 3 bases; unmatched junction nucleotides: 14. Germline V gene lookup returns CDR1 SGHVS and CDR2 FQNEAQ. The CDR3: CASSLAAYRGRSDYEQYF. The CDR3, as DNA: TGTGCCAGCAGCTTAGCCGCATACAGGGGAAGGTCCGACTACGAGCAGTACTTC.

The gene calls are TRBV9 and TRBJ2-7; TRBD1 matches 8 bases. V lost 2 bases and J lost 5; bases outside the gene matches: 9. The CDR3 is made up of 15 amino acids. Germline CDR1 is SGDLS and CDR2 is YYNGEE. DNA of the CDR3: TGTGCCAGCAGCGTGGCACAGGGGGGAAAGGACGAGCAGTACTTC. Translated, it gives CASSVAQGGKDEQYF.

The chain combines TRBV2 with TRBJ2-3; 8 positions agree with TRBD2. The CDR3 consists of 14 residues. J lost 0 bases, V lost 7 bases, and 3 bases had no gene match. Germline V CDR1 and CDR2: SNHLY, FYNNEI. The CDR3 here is CASKAGGSTDTQYF. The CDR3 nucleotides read TGTGCCAGCAAGGCGGGGGGTAGCACAGATACGCAGTATTTT.

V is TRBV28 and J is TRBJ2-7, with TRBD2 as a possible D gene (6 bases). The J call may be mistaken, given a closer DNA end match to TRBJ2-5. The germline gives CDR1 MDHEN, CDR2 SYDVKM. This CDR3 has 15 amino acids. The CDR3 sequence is CASNPFLRDQETQYF. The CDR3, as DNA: TGTGCCAGCAACCCTTTTCTGCGGGATCAAGAGACCCAGTACTTC.

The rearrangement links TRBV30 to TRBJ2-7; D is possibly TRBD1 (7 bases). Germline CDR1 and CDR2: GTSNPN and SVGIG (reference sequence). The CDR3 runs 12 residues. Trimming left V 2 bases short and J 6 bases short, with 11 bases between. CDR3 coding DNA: TGTGCCTGGAGTAGGCAGGGGGGCGAGCAGTACTTC. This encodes CAWSRQGGEQYF. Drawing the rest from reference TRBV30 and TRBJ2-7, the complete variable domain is SQTIHQWPATLVQPVGSPLSLECTVEGTSNPNLYWYRQAAGRGLQLLFYSVGIGQISSEVPQNLSASRPQDRQFILSSKKLLLSDSGFYLCAWSRQGGEQYFGPGTRLTVT.

CDR3 loop: CSVAHREGPSYEQYF. CDR3 nucleotides: TGCAGCGTCGCTCACAGGGAAGGCCCTTCCTACGAGCAGTACTTC. The gene calls are TRBV29-1 and TRBJ2-7; possibly TRBD1 for D (6 bases). Trimming took 6 bases from V and 1 from J, leaving 19 bases between them. In germline, CDR1 is SQVTM, CDR2 ANQGSEA. The CDR3 sequence is 15 residues long.

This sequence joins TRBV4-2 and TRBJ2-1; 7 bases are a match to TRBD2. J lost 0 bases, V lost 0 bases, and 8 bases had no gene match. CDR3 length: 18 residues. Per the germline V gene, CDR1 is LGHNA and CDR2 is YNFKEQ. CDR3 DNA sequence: TGTGCCAGCAGCCAAGACCCTTTGGGGGGGAGCTCCTACAATGAGCAGTTCTTC. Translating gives CASSQDPLGGSSYNEQFF.

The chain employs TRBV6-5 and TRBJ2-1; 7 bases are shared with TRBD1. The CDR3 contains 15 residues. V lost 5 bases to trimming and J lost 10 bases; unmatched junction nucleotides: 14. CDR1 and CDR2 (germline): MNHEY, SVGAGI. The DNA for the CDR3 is TGTGCCAGCAGTCCATTGGGACAGCCTTCCTACGAGCAGTTCTTC. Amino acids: CASSPLGQPSYEQFF.

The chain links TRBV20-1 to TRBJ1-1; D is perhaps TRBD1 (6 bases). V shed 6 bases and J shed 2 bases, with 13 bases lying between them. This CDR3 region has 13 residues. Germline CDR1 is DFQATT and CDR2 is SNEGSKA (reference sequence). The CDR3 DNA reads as TGCAGTGCCCTGGGACACGCAAACACTGAAGCTTTCTTT. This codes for CSALGHANTEAFF.